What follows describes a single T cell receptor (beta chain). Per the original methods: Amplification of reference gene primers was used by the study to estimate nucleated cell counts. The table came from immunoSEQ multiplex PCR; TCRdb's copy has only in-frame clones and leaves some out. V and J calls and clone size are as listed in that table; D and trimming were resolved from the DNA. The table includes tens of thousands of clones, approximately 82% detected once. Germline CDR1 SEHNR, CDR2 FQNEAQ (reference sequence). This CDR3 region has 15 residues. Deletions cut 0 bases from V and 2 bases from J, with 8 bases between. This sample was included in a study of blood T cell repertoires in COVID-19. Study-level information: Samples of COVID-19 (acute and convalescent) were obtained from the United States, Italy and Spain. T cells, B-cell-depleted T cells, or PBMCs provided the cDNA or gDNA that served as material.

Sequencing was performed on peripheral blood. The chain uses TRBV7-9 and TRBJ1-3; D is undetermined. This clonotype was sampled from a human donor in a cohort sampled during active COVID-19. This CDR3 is CASSLARGAGNTIYF. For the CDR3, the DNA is TGTGCCAGCAGCTTAGCGCGAGGCGCTGGAAACACCATATATTTT.